The rows below give T cell receptor beta chains drawn from one sample of a study of CD4 and CD8 cells across lung adenocarcinoma regions. TCRdb re-analysed the PCR reads in MiXCR, keeping a single row per CDR3 protein. The sample holds about 12,000 distinct CDR3 sequences, approximately 49% seen once. The sequencing input was CD8+ T cells from the center of a lung tumor. These receptors originate from a female donor with lung adenocarcinoma. The CD4 and CD8 labels of this study may be unreliable. CDR3s include the opening cysteine and the closing phenylalanine or tryptophan. The D gene is left open where the match is weak. Rows may omit the clone size; those that give it use once, few, many or a size class.

d_gene,j_gene,abundance,v_gene,CDR3aa,CDR3nt
TRBD1,TRBJ2-5,large,TRBV27,CASAPSGTGETQYF,TGTGCCAGCGCTCCTTCCGGGACAGGCGAGACCCAGTACTTC
TRBD1,TRBJ1-2,medium-sized,TRBV27,CASRGGTGVLGYTF,TGTGCCAGCAGGGGAGGGACAGGTGTTCTAGGCTACACCTTC
-,TRBJ2-7,once,TRBV28,CASSLQGLHSYEQYF,TGTGCCAGCAGTTTACAGGGTTTGCACTCCTACGAGCAGTACTTC
TRBD2,TRBJ2-5,few,TRBV6-1,CASSAGTGFGTSGTETQYF,TGTGCCAGCAGTGCAGGGACAGGGTTCGGGACTAGCGGGACGGAGACCCAGTACTTC
TRBD2,TRBJ2-1,-,TRBV6-1,CASRRPGTSGRWSSYNEQFF,TGTGCCAGCAGGAGACCCGGGACTAGCGGGAGATGGAGCTCCTACAATGAGCAGTTCTTC
-,TRBJ2-1,-,TRBV6-1,CASSPRSPPYEQFF,TGTGCCAGCAGTCCACGGAGTCCACCCTACGAGCAGTTCTTC
-,TRBJ1-4,-,TRBV12-3/TRBV12-4,CASSLTGVGDEKLFF,TGTGCCAGCAGTTTGACAGGAGTGGGAGATGAAAAACTGTTTTTT
-,TRBJ2-1,once,TRBV6-1,CASRKPGEQFF,TGTGCCAGCAGGAAACCCGGGGAGCAGTTTTTT
-,TRBJ2-5,few,TRBV5-6,CASSSGSRLGETQYF,TGTGCCAGCAGCTCCGGGTCCCGACTGGGGGAGACCCAGTACTTC
TRBD2,TRBJ2-2,medium-sized,TRBV10-3,CAISDLAGAGAGELFF,TGTGCCATCAGTGACCTAGCGGGGGCTGGGGCCGGGGAGCTGTTTTTT
-,TRBJ2-4,-,TRBV6-1,CASSWGRGATNIQYF,TGTGCCAGCAGCTGGGGGCGGGGAGCCACAAACATTCAGTACTTC
TRBD2,TRBJ2-3,medium-sized,TRBV7-2,CASSLRAGGPLDTQYF,TGTGCCAGCAGCTTACGAGCGGGGGGGCCGCTGGATACGCAGTATTTT
-,TRBJ2-1,-,TRBV27,CASSLWAGTVPYNEQFF,TGTGCCAGCAGTTTATGGGCGGGAACAGTCCCCTACAATGAGCAGTTCTTC
TRBD2,TRBJ2-4,few,TRBV6-1,CASSPSGHPTKNTQYF,TGTGCCAGCAGTCCTAGCGGGCACCCAACCAAAAATACGCAGTACTTT
TRBD2,TRBJ2-7,many,TRBV6-1,CASRRLAGFSYEQYF,TGTGCCAGCAGAAGACTAGCGGGGTTTTCCTACGAGCAGTACTTC
-,TRBJ2-7,medium-sized,TRBV6-1,CASSPRGVTGSYEQYF,TGTGCCAGCAGTCCCCGCGGGGTGACTGGCTCCTACGAGCAGTACTTC
-,TRBJ2-5,-,TRBV6-1,CASAGLGGRNQETQYF,TGTGCCAGCGCGGGGCTCGGGGGCCGAAACCAAGAGACGCAGTACTTC
-,TRBJ2-1,-,TRBV6-1,CASRFGAYNEQFF,TGTGCCAGCAGGTTCGGGGCGTACAATGAGCAGTTCTTC
TRBD2,TRBJ2-1,-,TRBV10-3,CAIRGLVYNEQFF,TGTGCCATCAGGGGACTAGTATACAATGAGCAGTTCTTC
TRBD1,TRBJ2-5,medium-sized,TRBV7-2,CASSLVSTGDWETQYF,TGTGCCAGCAGCTTAGTATCGACAGGGGATTGGGAGACCCAGTACTTC
-,TRBJ1-6,-,TRBV4-1,CASSQDVSSVDSPLHF,TGCGCCAGCAGCCAAGATGTCAGCTCGGTGGATTCACCCCTCCACTTT
TRBD2,TRBJ2-1,-,TRBV27,CASRSPEREFNEQFF,TGTGCCAGCAGGAGCCCCGAGCGGGAGTTCAATGAGCAGTTCTTC
TRBD1,TRBJ2-5,medium-sized,TRBV6-1,CASSEPGQSQETQYF,TGTGCCAGCAGTGAACCGGGACAGTCTCAAGAGACCCAGTACTTC
-,TRBJ1-1,-,TRBV10-2,CASSEWEQASWTEAFF,TGCGCCAGCAGTGAGTGGGAACAGGCTTCGTGGACTGAAGCTTTCTTT
-,TRBJ2-3,few,TRBV6-1,CASSEPGTDTQYF,TGTGCCAGCAGCGAACCTGGCACAGATACGCAGTATTTT
-,TRBJ1-6,medium-sized,TRBV6-5,CASKFGLIDNLSPLHF,TGTGCCAGCAAGTTCGGGTTAATAGATAATCTGTCACCCCTCCACTTT
-,TRBJ2-2,medium-sized,TRBV6-1,CASSEKAGAYGELFF,TGTGCCAGCAGTGAAAAGGCGGGGGCGTACGGGGAGCTGTTTTTT
TRBD1,TRBJ2-2,-,TRBV6-1,CASSKGLGTGNVGELFF,TGTGCCAGCAGTAAAGGGCTGGGGACAGGGAACGTCGGGGAGCTGTTTTTT
-,TRBJ2-5,-,TRBV11-2,CASRSGEETQYF,TGTGCCAGCAGGTCTGGGGAAGAGACCCAGTACTTC
-,TRBJ2-5,-,TRBV6-1,CASSDPGLWETQYF,TGTGCCAGCAGTGACCCGGGACTTTGGGAGACCCAGTACTTC
TRBD1,TRBJ2-1,-,TRBV27,CASSLRLTGGESNEQFF,TGTGCCAGCAGTTTACGACTAACAGGGGGCGAGTCCAATGAGCAGTTCTTC
-,TRBJ2-5,-,TRBV4-1,CASSQDPGLLSRKNF,TGCGCCAGCAGCCAAGATCCGGGACTCCTCTCCCGGAAGAACTTC
TRBD1,TRBJ2-1,few,TRBV4-1,CASSQRDRGKETQFF,TGCGCCAGCAGCCAGCGGGACAGGGGAAAAGAGACCCAGTTCTTC
-,TRBJ2-4,-,TRBV10-2,CASRDRLGAKDTQYF,TGCGCCAGCAGAGATCGACTGGGAGCCAAAGATACGCAGTACTTT
-,TRBJ2-2,-,TRBV6-4,CASSAETGRTGELFF,TGTGCCAGCAGTGCCGAAACAGGGAGGACCGGGGAGCTGTTTTTT
-,TRBJ1-2,-,TRBV14,CASSHLQGLGNGYTF,TGTGCCAGCAGCCACTTACAGGGACTGGGTAATGGCTACACCTTC
-,TRBJ1-1,-,TRBV6-1,CASSRGWTEAFF,TGTGCCAGCTCCCGGGGGTGGACTGAAGCTTTCTTT
-,TRBJ2-5,few,TRBV27,CASSSPAETQYF,TGTGCCAGCAGTTCACCTGCAGAGACCCAGTACTTC
-,TRBJ2-5,large,TRBV6-5,CASRGVDAETQYF,TGTGCCAGCAGAGGGGTTGATGCAGAGACCCAGTACTTC
-,TRBJ2-3,-,TRBV6-5,CASSYSLTGAQTDTQYF,TGTGCCAGCAGTTACTCGCTTACGGGGGCGCAGACAGATACGCAGTATTTT
TRBD2,TRBJ2-1,-,TRBV6-5,CASSYGSGGPGEQFF,TGTGCCAGCAGTTATGGGAGCGGGGGGCCGGGTGAGCAGTTCTTC
-,TRBJ1-2,few,TRBV10-2,CASSVGSPLGYTF,TGCGCCAGCAGTGTGGGAAGTCCCTTGGGCTACACCTTC
TRBD1,TRBJ2-5,-,TRBV27,CASSYGQGGGETQYF,TGTGCCAGCAGTTATGGACAGGGGGGGGGAGAGACCCAGTACTTC
-,TRBJ1-2,many,TRBV6-5,CASSYSASPYGYTF,TGTGCCAGCAGTTACTCAGCCAGCCCCTATGGCTACACCTTC
-,TRBJ1-2,-,TRBV6-2/TRBV6-3,CATDGVVGYTF,TGTGCCACCGACGGGGTGGTAGGCTACACCTTC
-,TRBJ2-1,-,TRBV6-8,CASSYPGLFF,TGTGCCAGCAGTTATCCGGGACTGTTCTTC
-,TRBJ2-3,many,TRBV10-1,CASSKADRPDTQYF,TGCGCCAGCAGTAAAGCGGATCGACCAGATACGCAGTATTTT
-,TRBJ2-1,many,TRBV6-5,CASSYILGEQFF,TGTGCCAGCAGTTACATTTTAGGAGAGCAGTTCTTC
-,TRBJ2-5,-,TRBV6-1,CASSEVPGGGQETQYF,TGTGCCAGCAGTGAAGTTCCAGGGGGGGGACAAGAGACCCAGTACTTC
TRBD1,TRBJ2-2,many,TRBV6-1,CASRVGTGGRGELFF,TGTGCCAGCCGGGTTGGGACAGGGGGCCGCGGGGAGCTGTTTTTT